This T cell receptor beta chain was captured by sequencing in a study of ipilimumab plus nivolumab after autologous stem cell transplantation. Profiled with immunoSEQ multiplex PCR; TCRdb holds only in-frame clones, not every one. The data show around 19,000 clones, around 85% seen once. V was shortened by 4 bases and J by 5 bases, with 23 bases between the two germline ends. This CDR3 is built from 17 residues. Per the germline V gene, CDR1 is MGHRA and CDR2 is YSYEKL. The sequences come from PBMCs, collected in a trial of ipilimumab plus nivolumab as post-transplant consolidation. V gene TRBV4-1 combines with J gene TRBJ2-5; D might be TRBD2 (6 bases). This TCR came from a male donor with diffuse large B-cell lymphoma. The DNA of the CDR3 is TGCGCCAGCAGCCGACCCTTCTCCGGGGGACCGGGGGAGACCCAGTACTTC. It translates to CASSRPFSGGPGETQYF.